Included here is one TCR beta chain sequence, with context. Its antigen is currently unknown. Sequencing was performed with immunoSEQ multiplex PCR; in TCRdb, only in-frame clones are kept and a portion is missing. The sample comprises approximately 110,000 clones, more than 80% of which are singletons, and 4% to 5% rests with the top ten. This record comes from a study of T cell responses to AZD1222 COVID-19 vaccine. General observations from the study: The study identified only six AZD1222 recipients as seropositive at baseline. Possibly, clonal diversity was underestimated; donors were largely white British and included more females. Nearly half of spike-specific TCRs reportedly target unmutated variant regions. In all cases, repertoires were sampled only after the peak T cell response.

The TCR originated in an adult in good health. The starting material was peripheral blood, obtained on day 0 of AZD1222 vaccination.

CDR3 sequence (DNA): TGTGCCAGCAGTGAATGGGGCCAGACTGAAGCTTTCTTT. Translation gives CASSEWGQTEAFF. V usage is TRBV2 and J usage is TRBJ1-1; D may be TRBD1 (5 bases). Germline assignment: CDR1 SNHLY and CDR2 FYNNEI. The length of the CDR3 is 13 residues. Trimming cost V 2 bases and J 5 bases, with 9 bases left between them.